A selection of T cell receptor beta chains follows, all from one sample in a study of blood T cell repertoires in COVID-19. Produced via immunoSEQ multiplex PCR; TCRdb's table is partial and in-frame only. This sample has under 140,000 clones, with 80% to 90% found just once. Input material: peripheral blood. The source is a woman between 55 and 75 years old with acute or convalescent COVID-19. Both conserved end residues are part of each CDR3. The order of the fields is clone size, V gene, J gene, D gene, CDR3 DNA, CDR3 protein. The D gene is left open where the match is weak. Part of the rows lack a size; the others show once, few, many or a class for expanded clones.

.	TRBV2	TRBJ2-3	TRBD1	TGTGCCACCACGGACAGGGCTGCGTATACGCAGTATTTT	CATTDRAAYTQYF
.	TRBV10-1	TRBJ1-1	TRBD1	TGCGCCAGCAGTGTTAGTCGGGACAGGGGGGGGACTGAAGCTTTCTTT	CASSVSRDRGGTEAFF
.	TRBV28	TRBJ1-1	.	TGTGCCAGCAGTCCGACGACAGGTCTGAACACTGAAGCTTTCTTT	CASSPTTGLNTEAFF
few	TRBV6-1	TRBJ1-4	.	TGTGCCAGCAGTGAACTAGCAACTAATGAAAAACTGTTTTTT	CASSELATNEKLFF
.	TRBV20-1	TRBJ2-7	TRBD1	TGCAGTGCGTTAATAACAGGGGGACAGTACTTC	CSALITGGQYF
.	TRBV27	TRBJ1-1	TRBD1	TGTGCCAGCAGTCCCGACCCGACAGGGGCGATGGGAGCTTTCTTT	CASSPDPTGAMGAFF
.	TRBV14	TRBJ1-2	.	TGTGCCAGCAGCCAAGATGTAGGAGAGATCTATGGCTACACCTTC	CASSQDVGEIYGYTF
.	TRBV4-1	TRBJ1-5	.	TGCGCCAGCAGCTATTATCTACAGAGGGAAGTGGATCAGCCCCAGCATTTT	CASSYYLQREVDQPQHF
.	TRBV7-2	TRBJ2-7	TRBD1	TGTGCCAGCAGCTATGACAGGGGGTGGTACGAGCAGTACTTC	CASSYDRGWYEQYF
once	TRBV7-2	TRBJ2-7	.	TGTGCCAGCAGCTTTGGGCAGGCCTACGAGCAGTACTTC	CASSFGQAYEQYF
.	TRBV3-1/TRBV3-2	TRBJ1-6	TRBD1	TGTGCCAGCAGCCAATCCGGGACAGTCTATAATTCACCCCTCCACTTT	CASSQSGTVYNSPLHF
few	TRBV7-8	TRBJ2-1	TRBD1	TGTGCCAGCAGCCCACCTCCGGGACAGGGATACAATGAGCAGTTCTTC	CASSPPPGQGYNEQFF
.	TRBV10-3	TRBJ1-2	TRBD1	TGTGCCATCAGGAATCGGACAGGCGAGGGTGGCTACACCTTC	CAIRNRTGEGGYTF